This TCR beta chain was profiled in a study of blood T cell repertoires in COVID-19. Original data processing: Nucleated cell counts were estimated from reference gene primer amplification. TCRdb's table, derived via immunoSEQ multiplex PCR, lists solely in-frame clones and lacks some. The V and J calls and clone size come from that table; D and trimming were worked out from the DNA. The sample includes some 240,000 clones, just under 85% of them seen just once. V lost 3 bases to trimming and J lost 6 bases, with 18 bases between them. Germline V gene sequence: CDR1 SGHNT, CDR2 YYREEE (reference sequence). The CDR3 is made up of 15 amino acids. This clone was observed a handful of times.

The chain couples TRBV5-4 to TRBJ1-2; tentatively, D is TRBD1 (5 bases). This TCR was sampled from a woman older than 75 with acute or convalescent COVID-19. Material for sequencing was peripheral blood. The CDR3 loop is CASSSIGESGNGYTF. The DNA for the CDR3 is TGTGCCAGCAGCTCGATAGGGGAATCTGGGAATGGCTACACCTTC.